A selection of T cell receptor beta chains follows, all from one sample in a study of beta chain features in type 1 diabetes. The data were produced by immunoSEQ multiplex PCR, yet TCRdb's version contains in-frame clones alone and is incomplete. The table includes about 280,000 clones, 15% detected once. Source material: naive CD4+ T cells from blood. These TCRs come from a young man with type 1 diabetes. Each CDR3 is given with its conserved first and last residue. A D gene is named only where the DNA matches it firmly. Clone size appears in some rows only: once, few, many, or a class for an expanded clone.

-,TRBJ2-1,TRBV6-1,TRBD2,CASRTSGSEQFF,TGTGCCAGCAGGACTAGCGGGAGCGAGCAGTTCTTC
-,TRBJ2-5,TRBV7-2,-,CASSRWPGVGSQETQYF,TGTGCCAGCAGCCGTTGGCCGGGGGTCGGGAGCCAAGAGACCCAGTACTTC
-,TRBJ1-2,TRBV29-1,-,CSVVVGSTNYGYTF,TGCAGCGTTGTAGTCGGTAGTACTAACTATGGCTACACCTTC
few,TRBJ2-3,TRBV2,-,CASSEWGPTDTQYF,TGTGCCAGCAGTGAATGGGGGCCCACAGATACGCAGTATTTT
-,TRBJ1-1,TRBV30,-,CAWRGRLNTEAFF,TGTGCCTGGAGGGGGCGTCTAAACACTGAAGCTTTCTTT
few,TRBJ1-1,TRBV7-9,-,CASSPRTPFMNTEAFF,TGTGCCAGCAGCCCAAGGACACCTTTCATGAACACTGAAGCTTTCTTT
few,TRBJ2-3,TRBV28,TRBD2,CASSLLGTSGIGSYF,TGTGCCAGCAGTTTATTGGGGACTAGCGGCATAGGGAGTTATTTT
-,TRBJ2-1,TRBV18,TRBD2,CASSPRGLAVYNEQFF,TGTGCCAGCTCACCACGGGGACTAGCGGTATACAATGAGCAGTTCTTC
-,TRBJ2-2,TRBV28,-,CASSSAGTGELFF,TGTGCCAGCAGCTCAGCGGGCACCGGGGAGCTGTTTTTT
few,TRBJ2-5,TRBV5-4,TRBD1,CASSRTGTGVRGETQYF,TGTGCCAGCAGCCGAACCGGGACAGGGGTTCGAGGGGAGACCCAGTACTTC
-,TRBJ1-6,TRBV6-5,-,CASSDSTNSPLHF,TGTGCCAGCAGTGACAGCACTAATTCACCCCTCCACTTT
few,TRBJ2-7,TRBV6-5,TRBD1,CASSYAGTVGGGQYF,TGTGCCAGCAGTTACGCCGGGACAGTTGGCGGCGGGCAGTACTTC
few,TRBJ1-1,TRBV13,-,CASSQGGGAEAFF,TGTGCCAGCAGCCAAGGGGGTGGGGCTGAAGCTTTCTTT
-,TRBJ2-1,TRBV30,TRBD2,CAWSVWRGSSYNEQFF,TGTGCCTGGAGTGTATGGCGGGGGAGCTCCTACAATGAGCAGTTCTTC
few,TRBJ1-5,TRBV30,-,CAWSVQGNQPQHF,TGTGCCTGGAGTGTACAGGGTAATCAGCCCCAGCATTTT
few,TRBJ2-3,TRBV6-6,TRBD1,CASSVQGFTDTQYF,TGTGCCAGCAGTGTACAGGGGTTCACAGATACGCAGTATTTT